This TCR beta chain was identified in a study of CXCR3-negative and CXCR3-positive naive CD8 T cells. UMI-labeled 5' RACE yielded the TRB cDNA libraries. Each CDR3 protein gets one entry in TCRdb, which reprocessed the 5' RACE reads and gives no DNA. The repertoire table contains about 130,000 distinct CDR3 sequences. Note on this clonotype: The antigen is unknown.

CDR3 size: 16 residues. Germline V gene lookup returns CDR1 SEHNR and CDR2 FQNEAQ (reference sequence). Overall study results and limits: TRB CDR3s were more hydrophobic in CXCR3-positive than in CXCR3-negative naive cells.

The sequencing sample was made of naive CXCR3+ CD8+ T cells from blood. The subset: CD45RO-CCR7+CD27+CD95- naive CD8+ T cells expressing CXCR3 (TNR3+). The chain carries TRBV7-9 and TRBJ1-1; TCRdb proposes TRBD1, but this gene call is untestable without DNA. This receptor was identified in a human donor in good health. Some clones in this sample may be carry-over from other donors' samples. The CDR3 region is CASSYAPGQGRTEAFF.